This TCR beta chain was identified during a study of CD8+ T cells in alopecia areata. Background on the study: A 6-month period off drug followed tofacitinib, which lasted 6 to 18 months.

Sampling of alopecia areata patients yielded lesional scalp punch biopsies as well as peripheral blood. cDNA reverse transcribed from extracted RNA served as the sequencing template. Assay used: immunoSEQ multiplex PCR; TCRdb lists only in-frame clones, some missing. The sample carries roughly 150,000 clones, around 50% recorded once. Concerning this clone itself: Its target is not known.

Study observations and caveats: Researchers reported that TCR sharing among patients proved less clear than in mice, possibly HLA-linked. Across lesional scalp, and particularly alopecia totalis/universalis, clonality surpassed that of normal scalp.

The receptor was derived from a human donor with alopecia areata. Material: CD8+ T cells sorted from blood, obtained at week 0.

Here the CDR3 DNA reads TGCACCAGCAGCCAAGATCAGTCGTCGGTTCGAAACTATGGCTACACCTTC. Its protein product is CTSSQDQSSVRNYGYTF. The gene calls are TRBV1 and TRBJ1-2. TRBV1 is marked as a pseudogene. The CDR3 has 17 residues.